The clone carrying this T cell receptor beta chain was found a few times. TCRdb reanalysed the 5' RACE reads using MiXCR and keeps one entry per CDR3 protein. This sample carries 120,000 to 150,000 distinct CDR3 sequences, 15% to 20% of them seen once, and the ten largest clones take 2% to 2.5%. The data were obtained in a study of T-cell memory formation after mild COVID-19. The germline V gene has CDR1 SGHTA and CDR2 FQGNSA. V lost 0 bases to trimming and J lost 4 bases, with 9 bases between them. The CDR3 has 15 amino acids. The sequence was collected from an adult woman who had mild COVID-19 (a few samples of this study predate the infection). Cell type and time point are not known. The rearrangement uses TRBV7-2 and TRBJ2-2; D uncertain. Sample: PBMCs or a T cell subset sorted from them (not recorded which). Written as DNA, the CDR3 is TGTGCCAGCAGCTTAGCGACTGCCCGCACCGGGGAGCTGTTTTTT. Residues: CASSLATARTGELFF.